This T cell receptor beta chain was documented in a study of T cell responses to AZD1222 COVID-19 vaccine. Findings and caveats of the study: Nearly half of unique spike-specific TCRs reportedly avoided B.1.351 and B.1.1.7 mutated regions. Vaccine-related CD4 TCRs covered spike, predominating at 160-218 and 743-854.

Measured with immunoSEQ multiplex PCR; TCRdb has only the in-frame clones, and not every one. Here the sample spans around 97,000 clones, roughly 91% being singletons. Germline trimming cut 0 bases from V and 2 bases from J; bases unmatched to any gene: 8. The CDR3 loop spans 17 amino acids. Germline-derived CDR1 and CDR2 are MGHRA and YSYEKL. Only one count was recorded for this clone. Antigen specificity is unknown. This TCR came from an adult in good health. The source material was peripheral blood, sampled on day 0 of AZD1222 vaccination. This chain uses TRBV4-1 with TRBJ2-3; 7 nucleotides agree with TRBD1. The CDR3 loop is CASSQELRQGPTDTQYF. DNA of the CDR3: TGCGCCAGCAGCCAAGAATTGAGACAGGGACCCACAGATACGCAGTATTTT.